Below, 32 T cell receptor beta chains from the same sample are listed, as sequenced in a study of shared clonotypes between healthy human individuals. Data came from immunoSEQ multiplex PCR; TCRdb stores just in-frame clones and leaves some out. Here the sample spans 2,100,000 or so clones, under 97% being singletons. The sample consisted of naive CD4+ T cells sorted from blood. Subset of the sample: CD45RA+ positively selected. Receptors were obtained from a man aged 18-30 years in good health.

This clone was recorded only once. The CDR3 here is CASSHAVGQGTLGGSPLHF. As DNA, the CDR3 is TGTGCCAGCAGCCACGCCGTGGGACAGGGCACCCTCGGGGGTTCACCCCTCCACTTT. This chain joins TRBV5-5 and TRBJ1-6, with TRBD1 matching 9 bases. The V segment lost 4 bases and the J segment 9 bases; nucleotides outside the gene matches: 20. The CDR3 sequence is 19 residues long. CDR1 and CDR2 from the germline V gene are SGHKS and YYEKEE (reference sequence).

The chain carries TRBV5-1 and TRBJ1-1, with unresolved D. The CDR3 has 12 residues. V was clipped by 4 bases and J by 2 bases, with 6 bases between them. Germline lookup yields CDR1 SGHRS and CDR2 YFSETQ. CDR3 bases: TGCGCCAGCAGCGGAAGAAACACTGAAGCTTTCTTT. This gives the protein CASSGRNTEAFF.

The chain employs TRBV7-2 and TRBJ2-7, with D maybe TRBD2 (6 bases). V lost 1 base, J lost 1 base, and 11 bases lay in between. This CDR3 is built from 15 residues. Germline V gene sequence: CDR1 SGHTA, CDR2 FQGNSA. The DNA for the CDR3 is TGTGCCAGCAGCTTAGGCGGGAAGGGGTCCTACGAGCAGTACTTC. It is translated as CASSLGGKGSYEQYF.

The chain uses TRBV7-2 and TRBJ2-5; D is unresolved. V dropped 5 bases and J dropped 5 bases, with 9 bases sitting between them. The CDR3 is 12 amino acids. Germline CDR1 SGHTA, CDR2 FQGNSA. The CDR3 spells CASSPGVETQYF. CDR3 DNA sequence: TGTGCCAGCAGCCCAGGAGTGGAGACCCAGTACTTC.

The rearrangement uses TRBV7-2 and TRBJ2-7; D is ambiguous. V lost 5 bases to trimming and J lost 4 bases, with 15 bases between them. This CDR3 is built from 14 residues. Germline loops: CDR1 SGHTA, CDR2 FQGNSA. The CDR3 sequence: CASSPATVRYEQYF. The CDR3 nucleotides are TGTGCCAGCAGCCCTGCGACCGTCAGATACGAGCAGTACTTC.

This chain joins TRBV18 and TRBJ1-3; D not resolved. The germline CDR1 and CDR2 sequences are KGHSH and LQKENI. The CDR3 totals 16 residues. V was clipped by 1 base and J by 0 bases, with 10 bases between them. CDR3 region: CASSPREGFSGNTIYF. DNA for the CDR3: TGTGCCAGCTCACCACGGGAGGGATTCTCTGGAAACACCATATATTTT.

V and J are TRBV5-6 and TRBJ2-7; D might be TRBD1 or TRBD2, each matching 5 bases. Germline values: CDR1 SGHDT, CDR2 YYEEEE. V was clipped by 4 bases and J by 3 bases, with 23 bases between them. The CDR3 loop spans 17 amino acids. This CDR3 is CASSPEPGTPHYYEQYF. The CDR3 DNA sequence: TGTGCCAGCAGCCCCGAACCAGGGACCCCTCACTACTACGAGCAGTACTTC.

J is TRBJ1-1 and V is TRBV4-1; D ambiguous. The CDR3 totals 13 residues. CDR1 and CDR2 (germline): MGHRA, YSYEKL. The V gene lost 3 bases and the J gene lost 5 bases, with 10 bases spanning the gap. CDR3 in amino acids: CASSQPGWTEAFF. In DNA, the CDR3 is TGCGCCAGCAGCCAGCCGGGATGGACTGAAGCTTTCTTT.

This rearrangement joins TRBV7-3 to TRBJ2-1, with 13 bases that match TRBD2. The germline V gene has CDR1 SGHTA and CDR2 FQGTGA. The V and J ends lost 5 bases and 2 bases, in that order; junction bases with no gene match: 9. This CDR3 contains 18 residues. In DNA form, the CDR3 reads TGTGCCAGCAGCCCGGGACTAGCGGGGTTCTACCCCTACAATGAGCAGTTCTTC. Its translation is CASSPGLAGFYPYNEQFF.

V and J are TRBV11-2 and TRBJ1-1; 7 nucleotides match TRBD1. The CDR3 totals 14 residues. CDR1 is SGHAT, CDR2 FQNNGV, per germline. After removal of 0 bases from V and 3 bases from J, the junction contained 1 base not matched to a gene. The CDR3 reads CASSLEGGHTEAFF. The CDR3 DNA reads TGTGCCAGCAGCTTAGAAGGGGGCCACACTGAAGCTTTCTTT.

The chain links TRBV6-1 to TRBJ2-5; TRBD1 might be the D (6 bases). Germline V gene sequence: CDR1 MNHNS, CDR2 SASEGT. This CDR3 has 15 amino acids. Trimming took off 3 bases at V and 5 bases at J, with 16 bases between the two ends. DNA of the CDR3: TGTGCCAGCAGTGACCAAACAGGGTCTTATGAGACCCAGTACTTC. This codes for CASSDQTGSYETQYF.

The chain combines TRBV28 with TRBJ2-7; tentatively, D is TRBD2 (6 bases). The germline CDR1 and CDR2 sequences are MDHEN and SYDVKM. The CDR3 is 17 residues long. V shed 6 bases and J shed 7 bases, with 28 bases lying between them. This CDR3 is CASSVRGVGRFLEEQYF. The DNA of the CDR3 is TGTGCCAGCAGCGTGCGCGGGGTGGGGAGATTTTTAGAAGAGCAGTACTTC.

The CDR3: CASSFGTGKGDEQFF. In nucleotides, the CDR3 is TGTGCCAGCAGCTTCGGGACAGGGAAAGGGGATGAGCAGTTCTTC. The chain couples TRBV5-4 to TRBJ2-1; TRBD1 aligns across 9 bases. This CDR3 has 15 amino acids. From germline, CDR1 is SGHNT and CDR2 YYREEE (reference sequence). Trimming took 2 bases from V and 8 from J; bases not matched to a gene: 8.

The V call is TRBV5-1, the J call TRBJ2-5; 11 nucleotides match TRBD1. With V trimmed by 2 bases and J by 5 bases, 2 bases remained unmatched. The germline V gene encodes CDR1 SGHRS and CDR2 YFSETQ. The CDR3 spans 14 residues. CDR3 bases: TGCGCCAGCAGCTTCGGGGACAGGGGGGAGACCCAGTACTTC. Amino acids: CASSFGDRGETQYF.

The chain has TRBV5-4 and TRBJ1-1; a weak D match, TRBD1 (6 bases). CDR3 length: 12 residues. Germline lookup yields CDR1 SGHNT and CDR2 YYREEE (reference sequence). Trimming cost V 2 bases and J 4 bases, with 6 bases left between them. CDR3 sequence: CASSLQGTEAFF. The CDR3 nucleotides read TGTGCCAGCAGCTTACAGGGCACTGAAGCTTTCTTT. Based on the CDR3 plus reference TRBV5-4 and TRBJ1-1, the full variable domain is ETGVTQSPTHLIKTRGQQVTLRCSSQSGHNTVSWYQQALGQGPQFIFQYYREEENGRGNFPPRFSGLQFPNYSSELNVNALELDDSALYLCASSLQGTEAFFGQGTRLTVV.

V is TRBV30 and J is TRBJ2-1; D is unresolved. Trimming cost V 1 base and J 5 bases, with 6 bases left between them. The CDR3 covers 12 residues. Germline CDR1 and CDR2: GTSNPN and SVGIG (reference sequence). The CDR3, as DNA: TGTGCCTGGAGTGATTCGGACAATGAGCAGTTCTTC. This sequence encodes CAWSDSDNEQFF.

V and J are TRBV20-1 and TRBJ2-1, with D possibly TRBD2 on 5 matching bases. Germline values: CDR1 DFQATT, CDR2 SNEGSKA (reference sequence). This CDR3 has 9 amino acids. Trimming took 7 bases from V and 9 from J, leaving 7 bases between them. This CDR3 reads CSVTSEQFF. The CDR3 DNA is TGCAGTGTAACTAGTGAGCAGTTCTTC.

The V and J genes are TRBV21-1 and TRBJ1-1. TRBV21-1 is termed a pseudogene. The CDR3 loop spans 12 amino acids. CDR3 region: CAVRGENTEAFF. Here the CDR3 DNA reads TGTGCCGTTAGAGGGGAGAACACTGAAGCTTTCTTT.

J is TRBJ2-1 and V is TRBV5-1, with 11 bases that match TRBD2. This CDR3 contains 15 residues. CDR1 SGHRS and CDR2 YFSETQ come from the germline V gene. J was trimmed by 9 bases and V by 0 bases; bases with no gene match: 5. The CDR3 DNA follows: TGCGCCAGCAGCTTGGCACTAGCGGGAGATAGTGAGCAGTTCTTC. Translated: CASSLALAGDSEQFF.

The chain employs TRBV7-2 and TRBJ2-1; TRBD2 aligns across 9 bases. The CDR3 spans 16 residues. The junction had 11 bases not matched to a gene; V was cut back by 5 bases and J by 6 bases. Germline CDR1 SGHTA, CDR2 FQGNSA. CDR3 sequence: CASSTLSGSIRNEQFF. The CDR3 nucleotides read TGTGCCAGCAGCACCCTTAGCGGGAGCATCCGCAATGAGCAGTTCTTC.

This clone was counted once. This chain links TRBV2 with TRBJ2-2, with a weak D call TRBD1 (5 bases). The V gene lost 7 bases and the J gene lost 1 base, with 10 bases spanning the gap. The CDR3 contains 14 residues. The germline CDR1 and CDR2 sequences are SNHLY and FYNNEI. CDR3 amino acids: CASIGHLNTGELFF. The CDR3 region has the DNA TGTGCCAGCATCGGACACCTGAACACCGGGGAGCTGTTTTTT.

The rearrangement uses TRBV5-4 and TRBJ2-7; D unclear. This CDR3 has 14 amino acids. Germline V lookup: CDR1 SGHNT, CDR2 YYREEE (reference sequence). Trimming took off 6 bases at V and 0 bases at J, with 13 bases between the two ends. The CDR3 loop is CASKITKSSYEQYF. The CDR3 DNA reads TGTGCCAGCAAGATTACCAAGAGCTCCTACGAGCAGTACTTC.

V and J are TRBV11-2 and TRBJ1-5; TRBD1 matches 7 bases. Germline-derived CDR1 and CDR2 are SGHAT and FQNNGV. The CDR3 contains 13 residues. The ends lost 4 bases at V and 7 bases at J; junction bases unmatched: 4. Written as DNA, the CDR3 is TGTGCCAGCAGCTCCGACAGGGTACAGCCCCAGCATTTT. Translation: CASSSDRVQPQHF.

The gene calls are TRBV7-9 and TRBJ1-2; tentatively, D is TRBD1 (5 bases). The V end lost 5 bases, the J end lost 5 bases, and 9 bases lay between the germline ends. This CDR3 has 12 residues. The germline V gene has CDR1 SEHNR and CDR2 FQNEAQ (reference sequence). CDR3 nucleotide sequence: TGTGCCAGCAGCCTGGGACCGTATGGCTACACCTTC. This encodes CASSLGPYGYTF.

The rearrangement uses TRBV5-6 and TRBJ1-2, with D hard to call. Trimming left V 1 base short and J 9 bases short, with 22 bases between. The germline V gene has CDR1 SGHDT and CDR2 YYEEEE. This CDR3 has 16 amino acids. CDR3 sequence (DNA): TGTGCCAGCAGCTTGAGCGGAGGTGTAGCGGCCAGCAGCTACACCTTC. Its translation is CASSLSGGVAASSYTF.

The genes are TRBV4-3 and TRBJ2-7; 8 bases fit TRBD2. The CDR3 length is 15 residues. The V gene's germline CDR1 is LGHNA and CDR2 YSLEER. Trimming removed 3 bases from V and 4 bases from J; junction bases left unmatched: 8. The CDR3 region has the DNA TGCGCCAGCAGCCAGACCCTAGCGGGTAATTACGAGCAGTACTTC. Translated, it gives CASSQTLAGNYEQYF.

This rearrangement joins TRBV18 to TRBJ2-7; tentative D call: TRBD1 (6 bases). The CDR3 sequence is 15 residues long. Between the trimmed V and J ends, which lost 6 bases and 0 bases, there was a span of 15 bases. Germline V gene data show CDR1 as KGHSH and CDR2 as LQKENI. CDR3 bases: TGTGCCAGCTCTCAAGGACAGCCAAACTCCTACGAGCAGTACTTC. Encoded protein: CASSQGQPNSYEQYF.

This chain links TRBV5-1 with TRBJ2-3, with 10 bases lining up with TRBD2. CDR1 and CDR2 (germline): SGHRS, YFSETQ. The CDR3 length is 16 residues. Trimming at V came to 4 bases and at J to 6 bases, leaving 11 bases not matched to a gene. CDR3 region: CASSPSTSGIADTQYF. The CDR3 DNA sequence: TGCGCCAGCAGCCCCTCCACTAGCGGGATTGCTGATACGCAGTATTTT.

Regarding this clone: Additional DNA sequences in this sample encode the identical CDR3. This chain joins TRBV2 and TRBJ1-5; unclear D gene. The V gene lost 4 bases and the J gene lost 6 bases, with 13 bases spanning the gap. The length of the CDR3 is 14 residues. In germline, CDR1 is SNHLY, CDR2 FYNNEI. CDR3 coding DNA: TGTGCCAGCAGTGGACAAGGAGCGAGTCAGCCCCAGCATTTT. Encoded protein: CASSGQGASQPQHF. The full variable domain, completed using reference TRBV2 and TRBJ1-5, is EPEVTQTPSHQVTQMGQEVILRCVPISNHLYFYWYRQILGQKVEFLVSFYNNEISEKSEIFDDQFSVERPDGSNFTLKIRSTKLEDSAMYFCASSGQGASQPQHFGDGTRLSIL.

About this clone itself: Other DNA sequences within the sample encode an identical CDR3. The V and J genes are TRBV9 and TRBJ2-7; TRBD1 agrees at 7 bases. V dropped 3 bases and J dropped 1; count of bases not matched to a gene: 4. CDR3 length equals 14 residues. Germline V gives CDR1 SGDLS, CDR2 YYNGEE. This chain's CDR3 is CASSAGQISYEQYF. CDR3 nucleotides: TGTGCCAGCAGCGCGGGACAGATATCCTACGAGCAGTACTTC.

The chain is built from TRBV6-1 and TRBJ1-5; D perhaps matches TRBD1 (5 bases). Germline CDR1 and CDR2: MNHNS and SASEGT. V lost 4 bases and J lost 6, with 19 bases in between. The CDR3 runs 16 residues. Here the CDR3 DNA reads TGTGCCAGCAGTGCTGCCAGGGATGCGGAAGGTCAGCCCCAGCATTTT. This gives the protein CASSAARDAEGQPQHF.

This clone has just one count. The chain links TRBV18 to TRBJ2-2; TRBD1 aligns across 7 bases. Germline assignment: CDR1 KGHSH and CDR2 LQKENI. This CDR3 has 15 amino acids. Germline trimming cut 1 base from V and 7 bases from J; bases unmatched to any gene: 6. CDR3 sequence (DNA): TGTGCCAGCTCACCACAGAGACAGGGAAACGGGGAGCTGTTTTTT. Translating it yields CASSPQRQGNGELFF.